Below, 6 T cell receptor beta chains from the same sample are listed, as sequenced in a study of blood T cell repertoires in COVID-19. Clones were sequenced by immunoSEQ multiplex PCR, and TCRdb holds only the in-frame ones, with some missing. The data contain under 300,000 clones, 89% of them singletons. Sample: PBMCs or T cells enriched from blood (not recorded which). The receptors were gathered from a woman in her thirties or forties who had recovered from COVID-19.

CDR3 amino acids: CASSQETGLSRGYTF. Here the CDR3 DNA reads TGTGCCAGCAGCCAAGAAACAGGGTTGTCACGAGGCTACACCTTC. V and J are TRBV4-2 and TRBJ1-2, with D perhaps matching TRBD1 (6 bases). The CDR3 runs to 15 residues. V lost 0 bases to trimming and J lost 8 bases, with 16 bases between them. Looked up from germline, CDR1 is LGHNA and CDR2 is YNFKEQ.

The genes are TRBV18 and TRBJ2-7; the match to TRBD1 covers 11 bases. The CDR3 covers 14 residues. Unmatched junction bases numbered 0, after V lost 3 bases and J lost 2 bases. Germline V CDR1 and CDR2: KGHSH, LQKENI. The CDR3 here is CASSPGQGAYEQYF. CDR3 nucleotides: TGTGCCAGCTCACCGGGACAGGGGGCCTACGAGCAGTACTTC.

The chain has TRBV5-1 and TRBJ2-7; D possibly corresponds to TRBD2 (5 bases). This CDR3 has 13 amino acids. V was pared by 3 bases and J by 5 bases, with 12 bases between. Germline V CDR1 and CDR2: SGHRS, YFSETQ. The CDR3 DNA reads as TGCGCCAGCAGCTCCCCCCCGGGGAACGAGCAGTACTTC. It translates to CASSSPPGNEQYF.

The rearrangement joins TRBV29-1 to TRBJ2-7; D gene unclear. Per germline, CDR1 SQVTM and CDR2 ANQGSEA. Trimming removed 0 bases at V and 7 bases at J, with 7 bases between. CDR3 length: 11 amino acids. This CDR3 is CSVEDPREQYF. The CDR3 nucleotides are TGCAGCGTTGAAGATCCGAGAGAGCAGTACTTC.

CDR3 DNA sequence: TGTGCCAGTAGTAGGGGGCTCACCGGCTGGGCTAACTATGGCTACACCTTC. Translation: CASSRGLTGWANYGYTF. The chain uses TRBV19 and TRBJ1-2, with D perhaps TRBD1 (6 bases). V lost 4 bases to trimming and J lost 0 bases, with 18 bases between them. From germline, CDR1 is LNHDA and CDR2 SQIVND (reference sequence). The CDR3 length is 17 residues. The full variable domain, rest sourced from reference TRBV19 and TRBJ1-2, is DGGITQSPKYLFRKEGQNVTLSCEQNLNHDAMYWYRQDPGQGLRLIYYSQIVNDFQKGDIAEGYSVSREKKESFPLTVTSAQKNPTAFYLCASSRGLTGWANYGYTFGSGTRLTVV.

The chain couples TRBV2 to TRBJ1-2; no clear D gene. This CDR3 has 8 residues. V was shortened by 4 bases and J by 13 bases, with 4 bases between the two germline ends. The V gene's germline CDR1 is SNHLY and CDR2 FYNNEI. The CDR3 here is CASSGLTF. CDR3 sequence (DNA): TGTGCCAGCAGTGGGCTCACCTTC.